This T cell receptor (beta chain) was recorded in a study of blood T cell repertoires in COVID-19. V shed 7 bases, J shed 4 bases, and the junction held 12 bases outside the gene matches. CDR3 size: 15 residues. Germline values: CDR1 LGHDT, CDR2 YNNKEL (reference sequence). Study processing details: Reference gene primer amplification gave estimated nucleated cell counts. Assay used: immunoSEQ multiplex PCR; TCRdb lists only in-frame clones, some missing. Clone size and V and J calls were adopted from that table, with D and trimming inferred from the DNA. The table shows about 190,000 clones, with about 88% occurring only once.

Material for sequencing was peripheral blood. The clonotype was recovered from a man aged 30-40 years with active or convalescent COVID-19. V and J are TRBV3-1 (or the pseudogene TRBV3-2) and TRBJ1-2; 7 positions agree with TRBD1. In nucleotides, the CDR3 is TGTGCCAGCACTCGCGGGACAGTCTCCAGCTATGGCTACACCTTC. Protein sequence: CASTRGTVSSYGYTF.